This T cell receptor (beta chain) was sequenced for a study of blood T cell repertoires in COVID-19. Study-wide context: Sites across the United States, Italy and Spain contributed samples from acute and convalescent COVID-19.

Germline assignment: CDR1 SGHAT and CDR2 FQNNGV. Trimming shortened V by 1 base and J by 11 bases, and 12 bases separated the two germline ends. This CDR3 has 14 amino acids. In the original analysis: For nucleated cells, counts were estimated from reference gene primer amplification. Only in-frame clones appear in the TCRdb table, and some are missing; sequencing was by immunoSEQ multiplex PCR. The V and J calls and clone size were taken over from that table, and D and trimming were inferred from the DNA. The sample has fewer than 180,000 clones, roughly 84% seen once. The TCR sequence derives from an older man with acute or convalescent COVID-19. Sequenced input: peripheral blood. This rearrangement joins TRBV11-2 to TRBJ1-6; D unclear. The CDR3 DNA follows: TGTGCCAGCAGCTTAGTTCCCATCGGGGCACCCCTCCACTTT. It yields the protein CASSLVPIGAPLHF.